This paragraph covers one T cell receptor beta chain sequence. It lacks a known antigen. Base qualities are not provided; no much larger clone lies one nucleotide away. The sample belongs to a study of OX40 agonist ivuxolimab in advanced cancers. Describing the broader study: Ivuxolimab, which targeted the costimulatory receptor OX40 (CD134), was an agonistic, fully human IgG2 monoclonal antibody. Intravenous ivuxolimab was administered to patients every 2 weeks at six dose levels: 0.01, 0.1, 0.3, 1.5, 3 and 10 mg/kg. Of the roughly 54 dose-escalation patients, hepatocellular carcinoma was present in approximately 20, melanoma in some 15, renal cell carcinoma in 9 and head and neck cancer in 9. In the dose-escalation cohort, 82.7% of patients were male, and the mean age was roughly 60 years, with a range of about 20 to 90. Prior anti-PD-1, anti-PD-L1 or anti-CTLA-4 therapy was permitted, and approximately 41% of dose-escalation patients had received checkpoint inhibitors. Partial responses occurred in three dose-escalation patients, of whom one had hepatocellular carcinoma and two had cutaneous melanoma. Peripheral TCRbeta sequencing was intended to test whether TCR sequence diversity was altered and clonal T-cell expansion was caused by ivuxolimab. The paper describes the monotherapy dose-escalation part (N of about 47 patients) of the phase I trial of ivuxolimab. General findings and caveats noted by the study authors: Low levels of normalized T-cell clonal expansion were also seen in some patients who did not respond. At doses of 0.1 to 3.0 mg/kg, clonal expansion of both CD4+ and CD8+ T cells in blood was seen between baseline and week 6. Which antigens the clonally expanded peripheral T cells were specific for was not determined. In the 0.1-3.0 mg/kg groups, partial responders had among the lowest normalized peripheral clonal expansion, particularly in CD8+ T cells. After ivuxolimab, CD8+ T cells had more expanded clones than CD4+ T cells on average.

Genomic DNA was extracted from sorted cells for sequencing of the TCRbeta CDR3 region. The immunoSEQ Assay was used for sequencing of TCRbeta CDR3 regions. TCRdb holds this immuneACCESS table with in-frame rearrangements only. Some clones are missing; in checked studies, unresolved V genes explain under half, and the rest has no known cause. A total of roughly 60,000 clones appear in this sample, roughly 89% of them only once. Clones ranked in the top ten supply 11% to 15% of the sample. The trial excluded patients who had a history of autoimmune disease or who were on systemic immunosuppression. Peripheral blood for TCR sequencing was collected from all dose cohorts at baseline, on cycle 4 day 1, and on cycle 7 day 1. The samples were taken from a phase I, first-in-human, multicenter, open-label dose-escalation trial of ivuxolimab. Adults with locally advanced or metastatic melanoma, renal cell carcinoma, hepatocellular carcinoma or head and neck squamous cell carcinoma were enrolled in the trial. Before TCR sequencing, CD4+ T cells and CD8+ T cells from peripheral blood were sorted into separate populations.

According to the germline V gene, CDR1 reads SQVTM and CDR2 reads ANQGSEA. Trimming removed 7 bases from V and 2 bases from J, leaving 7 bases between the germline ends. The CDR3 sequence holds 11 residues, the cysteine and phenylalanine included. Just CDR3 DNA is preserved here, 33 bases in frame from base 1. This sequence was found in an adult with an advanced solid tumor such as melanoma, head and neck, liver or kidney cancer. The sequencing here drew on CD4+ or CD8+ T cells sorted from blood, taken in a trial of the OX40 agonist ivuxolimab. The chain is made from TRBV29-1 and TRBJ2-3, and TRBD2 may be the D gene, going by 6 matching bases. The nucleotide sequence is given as TGCAGCGCTAGCGCCACAGATACGCAGTATTTT. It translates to CSASATDTQYF.